The rows below give T cell receptor beta chains drawn from one sample of a study of blood T cell repertoires in COVID-19. Assay used: immunoSEQ multiplex PCR; TCRdb lists only in-frame clones, some missing. The table records under 300,000 clones, over 80% of them present only once. Sequencing was performed on peripheral blood. The receptors stem from a human donor in a cohort sampled during active COVID-19. CDR3s include the opening cysteine and the closing phenylalanine or tryptophan. Each record gives: CDR3 length, clone size, J gene, V gene, D gene, CDR3 protein, CDR3 DNA. The D gene is left open where the match is weak. Clone size is shown for a subset of rows, as once, few, many or a class of expanded clone.

CDR3 length: 10; clone size: -; J gene: TRBJ2-3; V gene: TRBV27; D gene: -; CDR3 protein: CASGGDTQYF; CDR3 DNA: TGTGCCTCAGGCGGGGATACGCAGTATTTT
CDR3 length: 13; clone size: -; J gene: TRBJ1-2; V gene: TRBV5-4; D gene: TRBD1; CDR3 protein: CASSRDRDDGYTF; CDR3 DNA: TGTGCCAGCAGCCGGGACAGGGATGATGGCTACACCTTC
CDR3 length: 13; clone size: few; J gene: TRBJ2-5; V gene: TRBV5-1; D gene: -; CDR3 protein: CASSRRVPETQYF; CDR3 DNA: TGCGCCAGCAGCCGCAGGGTTCCGGAGACCCAGTACTTC
CDR3 length: 13; clone size: -; J gene: TRBJ2-1; V gene: TRBV28; D gene: -; CDR3 protein: CASSQLGFSEQFF; CDR3 DNA: TGTGCCAGCAGTCAACTAGGATTCAGTGAGCAGTTCTTC
CDR3 length: 14; clone size: -; J gene: TRBJ2-7; V gene: TRBV27; D gene: TRBD2; CDR3 protein: CASRPGLAGDEQYF; CDR3 DNA: TGTGCCAGCAGACCGGGACTAGCGGGAGACGAGCAGTACTTC
CDR3 length: 15; clone size: -; J gene: TRBJ2-1; V gene: TRBV11-2; D gene: TRBD1; CDR3 protein: CASSSPGQGRHEQFF; CDR3 DNA: TGTGCCAGCAGCTCGCCGGGACAGGGGCGGCATGAGCAGTTCTTC
CDR3 length: 14; clone size: many; J gene: TRBJ1-3; V gene: TRBV27; D gene: TRBD1; CDR3 protein: CASRAGGSGNTIYF; CDR3 DNA: TGTGCCAGCAGAGCAGGGGGCTCTGGAAACACCATATATTTT
CDR3 length: 16; clone size: -; J gene: TRBJ1-2; V gene: TRBV10-3; D gene: TRBD1; CDR3 protein: CAISASGQGSTYGYTF; CDR3 DNA: TGTGCCATCAGTGCCTCGGGACAGGGTTCGACCTATGGCTACACCTTC
CDR3 length: 16; clone size: -; J gene: TRBJ2-2; V gene: TRBV5-6; D gene: -; CDR3 protein: CASSSLGHSNTGELFF; CDR3 DNA: TGTGCCAGCAGCTCACTGGGACACTCGAACACCGGGGAGCTGTTTTTT
CDR3 length: 13; clone size: -; J gene: TRBJ2-3; V gene: TRBV5-4; D gene: -; CDR3 protein: CASNPDRSDTQYF; CDR3 DNA: TGTGCCAGCAATCCGGACAGATCAGATACGCAGTATTTT
CDR3 length: 14; clone size: -; J gene: TRBJ1-5; V gene: TRBV19; D gene: -; CDR3 protein: CASIGVSSNQPQHF; CDR3 DNA: TGTGCCAGTATAGGGGTATCTAGCAATCAGCCCCAGCATTTT
CDR3 length: 14; clone size: -; J gene: TRBJ2-1; V gene: TRBV24-1; D gene: TRBD2; CDR3 protein: CATGLGLAYNEQFF; CDR3 DNA: TGTGCCACCGGCCTGGGACTAGCCTACAATGAGCAGTTCTTC
CDR3 length: 14; clone size: -; J gene: TRBJ2-1; V gene: TRBV5-1; D gene: -; CDR3 protein: CASSLELAPHEQFF; CDR3 DNA: TGCGCCAGCAGCTTGGAGCTAGCTCCTCATGAGCAGTTCTTC
CDR3 length: 14; clone size: -; J gene: TRBJ2-2; V gene: TRBV18; D gene: -; CDR3 protein: CASCPLARTGELFF; CDR3 DNA: TGTGCCAGCTGCCCCCTAGCGAGGACCGGGGAGCTGTTTTTT
CDR3 length: 14; clone size: -; J gene: TRBJ2-3; V gene: TRBV5-1; D gene: TRBD1; CDR3 protein: CASSLGQGADTQYF; CDR3 DNA: TGCGCCAGCAGCTTGGGACAGGGGGCAGATACGCAGTATTTT
CDR3 length: 14; clone size: -; J gene: TRBJ1-2; V gene: TRBV11-2; D gene: -; CDR3 protein: CASSLGRLNYGYTF; CDR3 DNA: TGTGCCAGCAGCCTCGGGAGGCTAAACTATGGCTACACCTTC
CDR3 length: 14; clone size: -; J gene: TRBJ2-7; V gene: TRBV5-6; D gene: -; CDR3 protein: CASSPSKSSYEQYF; CDR3 DNA: TGTGCCAGCAGCCCGAGTAAGAGCTCCTACGAGCAGTACTTC
CDR3 length: 14; clone size: -; J gene: TRBJ2-1; V gene: TRBV19; D gene: TRBD1; CDR3 protein: CASTVTGAYNEQFF; CDR3 DNA: TGTGCCAGTACCGTGACAGGGGCCTACAATGAGCAGTTCTTC
CDR3 length: 15; clone size: -; J gene: TRBJ1-6; V gene: TRBV6-5; D gene: -; CDR3 protein: CASSSEFQVWSPLHF; CDR3 DNA: TGTGCCAGCAGTTCTGAGTTCCAGGTTTGGTCACCCCTCCACTTT
CDR3 length: 15; clone size: -; J gene: TRBJ2-7; V gene: TRBV19; D gene: -; CDR3 protein: CASSYEETARIEQYF; CDR3 DNA: TGTGCCAGTAGTTACGAGGAGACAGCGAGAATCGAGCAGTACTTC
CDR3 length: 13; clone size: -; J gene: TRBJ2-7; V gene: TRBV6-5; D gene: -; CDR3 protein: CASTDPGAWEQYF; CDR3 DNA: TGTGCCAGCACCGACCCAGGGGCTTGGGAGCAGTACTTC
CDR3 length: 16; clone size: few; J gene: TRBJ1-5; V gene: TRBV6-6; D gene: TRBD1; CDR3 protein: CASSYLTGIDNQPQHF; CDR3 DNA: TGTGCCAGCAGTTACTTGACAGGGATTGACAATCAGCCCCAGCATTTT
CDR3 length: 17; clone size: -; J gene: TRBJ1-5; V gene: TRBV6-1; D gene: TRBD1; CDR3 protein: CASSEAGGTGLNQPQHF; CDR3 DNA: TGTGCCAGCAGTGAAGCTGGGGGGACAGGCCTCAATCAGCCCCAGCATTTT
CDR3 length: 12; clone size: -; J gene: TRBJ1-2; V gene: TRBV6-5; D gene: TRBD1; CDR3 protein: CASTRQGYGYTF; CDR3 DNA: TGTGCCAGCACCCGACAGGGGTATGGCTACACCTTC
CDR3 length: 14; clone size: -; J gene: TRBJ1-2; V gene: TRBV6-5; D gene: -; CDR3 protein: CASSPRTADYGYTF; CDR3 DNA: TGTGCCAGCAGTCCTCGGACAGCCGATTATGGCTACACCTTC